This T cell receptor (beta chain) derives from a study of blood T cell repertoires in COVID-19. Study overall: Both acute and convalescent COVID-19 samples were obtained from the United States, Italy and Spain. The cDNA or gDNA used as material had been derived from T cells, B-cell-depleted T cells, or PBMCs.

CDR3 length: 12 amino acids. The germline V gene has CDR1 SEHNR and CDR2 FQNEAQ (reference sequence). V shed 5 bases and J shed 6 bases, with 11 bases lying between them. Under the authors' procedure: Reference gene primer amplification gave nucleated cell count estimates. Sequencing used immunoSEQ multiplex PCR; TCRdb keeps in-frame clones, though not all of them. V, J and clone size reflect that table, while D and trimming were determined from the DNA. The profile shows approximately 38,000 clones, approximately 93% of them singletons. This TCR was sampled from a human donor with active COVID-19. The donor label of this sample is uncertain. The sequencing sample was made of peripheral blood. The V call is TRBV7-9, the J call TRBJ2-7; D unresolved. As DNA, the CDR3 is TGTGCCAGCAGCCCCGATCGAGGCGAGCAGTACTTC. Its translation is CASSPDRGEQYF.